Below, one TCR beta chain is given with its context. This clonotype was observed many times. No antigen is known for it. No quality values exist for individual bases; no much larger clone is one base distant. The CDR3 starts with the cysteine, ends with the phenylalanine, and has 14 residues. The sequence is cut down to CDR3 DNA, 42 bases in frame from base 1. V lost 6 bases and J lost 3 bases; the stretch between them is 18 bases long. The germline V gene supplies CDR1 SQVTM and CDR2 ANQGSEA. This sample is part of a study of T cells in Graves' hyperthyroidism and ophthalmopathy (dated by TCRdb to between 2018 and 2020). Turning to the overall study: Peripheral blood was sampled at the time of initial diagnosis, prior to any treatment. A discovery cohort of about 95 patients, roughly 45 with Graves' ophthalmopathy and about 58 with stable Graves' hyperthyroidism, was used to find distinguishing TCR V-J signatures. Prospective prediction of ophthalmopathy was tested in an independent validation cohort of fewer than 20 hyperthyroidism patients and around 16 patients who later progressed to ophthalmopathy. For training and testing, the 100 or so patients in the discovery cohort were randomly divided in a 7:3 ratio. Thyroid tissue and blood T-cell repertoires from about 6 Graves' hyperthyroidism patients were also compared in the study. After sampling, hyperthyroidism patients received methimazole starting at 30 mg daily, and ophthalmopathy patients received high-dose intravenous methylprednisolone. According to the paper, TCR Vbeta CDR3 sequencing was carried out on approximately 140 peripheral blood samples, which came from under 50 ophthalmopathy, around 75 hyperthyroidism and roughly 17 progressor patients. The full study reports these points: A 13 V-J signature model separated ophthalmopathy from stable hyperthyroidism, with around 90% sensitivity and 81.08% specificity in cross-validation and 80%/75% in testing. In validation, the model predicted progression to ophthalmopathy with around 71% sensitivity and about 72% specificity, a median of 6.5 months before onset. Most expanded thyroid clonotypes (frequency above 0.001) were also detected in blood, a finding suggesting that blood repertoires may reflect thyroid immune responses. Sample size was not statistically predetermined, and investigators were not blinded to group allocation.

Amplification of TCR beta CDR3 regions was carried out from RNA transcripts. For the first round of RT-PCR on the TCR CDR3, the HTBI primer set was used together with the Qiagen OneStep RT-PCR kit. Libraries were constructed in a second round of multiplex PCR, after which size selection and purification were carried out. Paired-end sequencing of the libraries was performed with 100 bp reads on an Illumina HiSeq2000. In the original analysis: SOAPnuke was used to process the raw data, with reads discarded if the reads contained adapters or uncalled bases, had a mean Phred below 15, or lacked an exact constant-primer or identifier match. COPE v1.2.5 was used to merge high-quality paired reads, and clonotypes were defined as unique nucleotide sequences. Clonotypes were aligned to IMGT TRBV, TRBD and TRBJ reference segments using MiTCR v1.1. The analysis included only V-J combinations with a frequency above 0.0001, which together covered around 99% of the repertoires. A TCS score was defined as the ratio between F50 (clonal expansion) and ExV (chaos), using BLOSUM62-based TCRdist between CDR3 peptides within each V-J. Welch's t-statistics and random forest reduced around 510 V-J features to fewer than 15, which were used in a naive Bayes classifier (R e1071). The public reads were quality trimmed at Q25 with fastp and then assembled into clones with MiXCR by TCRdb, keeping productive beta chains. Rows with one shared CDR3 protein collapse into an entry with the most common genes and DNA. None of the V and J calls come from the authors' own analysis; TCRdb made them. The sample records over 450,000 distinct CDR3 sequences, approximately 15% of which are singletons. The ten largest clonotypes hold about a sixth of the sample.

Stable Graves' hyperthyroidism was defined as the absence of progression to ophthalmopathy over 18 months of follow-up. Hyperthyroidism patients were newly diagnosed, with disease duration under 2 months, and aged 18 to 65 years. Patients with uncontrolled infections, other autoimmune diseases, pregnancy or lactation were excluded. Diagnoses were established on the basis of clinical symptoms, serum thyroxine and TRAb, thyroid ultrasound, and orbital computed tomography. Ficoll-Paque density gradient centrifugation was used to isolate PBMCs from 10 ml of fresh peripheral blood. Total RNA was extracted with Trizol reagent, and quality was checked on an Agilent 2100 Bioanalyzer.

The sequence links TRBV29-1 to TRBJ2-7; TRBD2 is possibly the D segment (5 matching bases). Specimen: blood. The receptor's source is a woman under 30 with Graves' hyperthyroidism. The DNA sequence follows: TGCAGCGTGAGAAGACGGGGAGACCGCTACGAGCAGTACTTC. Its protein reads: CSVRRRGDRYEQYF.